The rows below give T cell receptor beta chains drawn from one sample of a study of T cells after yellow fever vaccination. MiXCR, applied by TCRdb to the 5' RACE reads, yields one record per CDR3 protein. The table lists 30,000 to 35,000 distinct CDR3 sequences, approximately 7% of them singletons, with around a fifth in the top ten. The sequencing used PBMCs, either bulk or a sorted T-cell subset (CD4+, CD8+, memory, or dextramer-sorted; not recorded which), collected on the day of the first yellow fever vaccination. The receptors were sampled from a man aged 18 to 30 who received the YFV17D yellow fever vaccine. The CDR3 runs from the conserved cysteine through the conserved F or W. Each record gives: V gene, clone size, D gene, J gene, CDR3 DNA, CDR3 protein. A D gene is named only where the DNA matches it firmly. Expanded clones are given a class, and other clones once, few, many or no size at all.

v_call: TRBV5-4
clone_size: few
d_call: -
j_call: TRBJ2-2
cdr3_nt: TGTGCCAGCAGCTTGGAGGGGGAACGCGGCATCAACACCGGGGAGCTGTTTTTT
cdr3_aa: CASSLEGERGINTGELFF

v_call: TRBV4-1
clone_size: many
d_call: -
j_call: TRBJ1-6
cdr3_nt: TGCGCCAGCAGCCAAGACGGAAGTAATTCACCCCTCCACTTT
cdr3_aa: CASSQDGSNSPLHF

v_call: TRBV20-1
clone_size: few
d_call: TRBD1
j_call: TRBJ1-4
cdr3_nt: TGCAGTGTTCCGAGGGGACAGGGAAATGAAAAACTGTTTTTT
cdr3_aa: CSVPRGQGNEKLFF

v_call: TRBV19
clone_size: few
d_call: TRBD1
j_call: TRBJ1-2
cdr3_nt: TGTGCCAGTAGTGCGCGGGACAGGATCTCTATTGGCTACACCTTC
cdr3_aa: CASSARDRISIGYTF

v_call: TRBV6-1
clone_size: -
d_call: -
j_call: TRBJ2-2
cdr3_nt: TGTGCCAGCAGTGAAGCGGGCAGGAACACCGGGGAGCTGTTTTTT
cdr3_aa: CASSEAGRNTGELFF

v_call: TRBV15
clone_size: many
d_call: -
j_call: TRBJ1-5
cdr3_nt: TGTGCCACCAGCAGAGTAGGTGGGGGGCGCTTGGCGAGCAATCAGCCCCAGCATTTT
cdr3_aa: CATSRVGGGRLASNQPQHF

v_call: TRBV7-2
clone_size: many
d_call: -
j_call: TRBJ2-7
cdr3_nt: TGTGCCAGCAGCTCGGACGTTACCTACGAGCAGTACTTC
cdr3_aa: CASSSDVTYEQYF

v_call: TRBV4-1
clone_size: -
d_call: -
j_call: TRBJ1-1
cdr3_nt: TGCGCCAGCACCCCAGAGTTGCGGACTGAAGCTTTCTTT
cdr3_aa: CASTPELRTEAFF

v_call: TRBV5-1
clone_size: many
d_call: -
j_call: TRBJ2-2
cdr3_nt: TGCGCCAGCAGCTTGGACGGACCTAACACCGGGGAGCTGTTTTTT
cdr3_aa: CASSLDGPNTGELFF

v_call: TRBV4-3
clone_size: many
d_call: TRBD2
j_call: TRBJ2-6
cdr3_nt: TGCGCCAGCAGCCAAGATGGGGGGGCTGGGGCCAACGTCCTGACTTTC
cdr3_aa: CASSQDGGAGANVLTF

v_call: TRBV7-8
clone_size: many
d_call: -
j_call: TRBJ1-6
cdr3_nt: TGTGCCAGCAGCTTAGTTAAGGGGCGCTTAACCAATTCACCCCTCCACTTT
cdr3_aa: CASSLVKGRLTNSPLHF

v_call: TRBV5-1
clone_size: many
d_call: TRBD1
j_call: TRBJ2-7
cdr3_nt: TGCGCCAGCAGCTCGCAAGGACAGGGGGTTGAACAGCAGTACTTC
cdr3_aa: CASSSQGQGVEQQYF

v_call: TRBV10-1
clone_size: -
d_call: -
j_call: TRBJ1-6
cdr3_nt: TGCGCCAGCAGTGTAAATTCACCCCTCCACTTT
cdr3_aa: CASSVNSPLHF

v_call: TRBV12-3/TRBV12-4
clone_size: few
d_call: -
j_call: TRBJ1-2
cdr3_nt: TGTGCCAGCAGTTTAAGGGAGTCCAACTATGGCTACACCTTC
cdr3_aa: CASSLRESNYGYTF

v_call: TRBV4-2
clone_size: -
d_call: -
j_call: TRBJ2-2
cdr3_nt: TGTGCCAGCAGCCAAGCGGGGGTGCTCACCGGGGAGCTGTTTTTT
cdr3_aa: CASSQAGVLTGELFF

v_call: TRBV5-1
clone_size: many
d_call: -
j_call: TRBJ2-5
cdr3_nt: TGCGCCAGCAGCAACCAAGAGACCCAGTACTTC
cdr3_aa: CASSNQETQYF

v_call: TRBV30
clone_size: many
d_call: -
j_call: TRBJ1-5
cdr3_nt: TGTGCCTGGAGTTTGGGATTTGGCAATCAGCCCCAGCATTTT
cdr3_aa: CAWSLGFGNQPQHF

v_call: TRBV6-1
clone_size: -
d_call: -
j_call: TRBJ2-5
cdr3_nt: TGTGCCAGCAGTGAAGGACTAGAAGGCCCCCAAGAGACCCAGTACTTC
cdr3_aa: CASSEGLEGPQETQYF

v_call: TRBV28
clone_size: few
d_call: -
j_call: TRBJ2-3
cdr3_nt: TGTGCCAGCAGTTTATCGCTAGTAGAAGATACGCAGTATTTT
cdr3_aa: CASSLSLVEDTQYF

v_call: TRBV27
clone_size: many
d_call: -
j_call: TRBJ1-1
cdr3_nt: TGTGCCAGCATAGGTTGGGGGCCTGAAGCTTTCTTT
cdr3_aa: CASIGWGPEAFF

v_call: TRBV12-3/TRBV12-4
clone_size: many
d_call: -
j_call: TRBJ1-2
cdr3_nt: TGTGCCAGCAGTTTAAGGCACTATGGCTACACCTTC
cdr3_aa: CASSLRHYGYTF

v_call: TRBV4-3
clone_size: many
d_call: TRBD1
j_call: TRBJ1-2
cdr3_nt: TGCGCCAGCAGCGGGCCGGGACAGCCCAACTATGGCTACACCTTC
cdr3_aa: CASSGPGQPNYGYTF

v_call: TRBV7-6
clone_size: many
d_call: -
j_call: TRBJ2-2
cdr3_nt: TGTGCCAGCAGCACGGACGCCGGGGAGCTGTTTTTT
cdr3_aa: CASSTDAGELFF

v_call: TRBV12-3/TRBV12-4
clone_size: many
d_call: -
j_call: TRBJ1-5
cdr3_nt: TGTGCCAGCAGTTTACAGGGCAATCAGCCCCAGCATTTT
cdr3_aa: CASSLQGNQPQHF

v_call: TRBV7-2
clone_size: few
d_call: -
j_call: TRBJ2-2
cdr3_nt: TGTGCCAGCATCTTGACCCCGAGGGGCGGGGAGCTGTTTTTT
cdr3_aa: CASILTPRGGELFF

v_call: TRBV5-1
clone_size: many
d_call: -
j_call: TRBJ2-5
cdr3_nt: TGCGCCAGCAGCTTGGCGTCAGGGGGGTACCAAGAGACCCAGTACTTC
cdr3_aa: CASSLASGGYQETQYF

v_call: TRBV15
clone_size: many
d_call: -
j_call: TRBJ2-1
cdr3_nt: TGTGCCACCAGCAGATCCAATAGGGGGGGGAATGAGCAGTTCTTC
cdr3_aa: CATSRSNRGGNEQFF

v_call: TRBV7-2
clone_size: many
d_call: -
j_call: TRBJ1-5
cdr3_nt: TGTGCCAGCAGCCCCAGGGGATCCAATCAGCCCCAGCATTTT
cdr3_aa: CASSPRGSNQPQHF

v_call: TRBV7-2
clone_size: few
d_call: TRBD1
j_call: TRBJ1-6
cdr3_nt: TGTGCCAGCAGCTTAGCCCTTGACAGGGGGCATAATTCACCCCTCCACTTT
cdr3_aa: CASSLALDRGHNSPLHF

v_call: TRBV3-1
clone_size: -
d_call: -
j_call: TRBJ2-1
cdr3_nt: TGTGCCTGCTCCCAAGATGGATCCCGAGCCCACTACAATGAGCAGTTCTTC
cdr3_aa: CACSQDGSRAHYNEQFF

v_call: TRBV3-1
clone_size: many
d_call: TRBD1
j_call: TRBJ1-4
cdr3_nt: TGTGCCAGCAGCCAAGATCGGGCAGGGGGCACGGAAAAACTGTTTTTT
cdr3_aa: CASSQDRAGGTEKLFF

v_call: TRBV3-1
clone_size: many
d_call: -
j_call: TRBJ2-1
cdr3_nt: TGTGCCAGCAGCCAAGAAGTGGGGAATGAGCAGTTCTTC
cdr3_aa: CASSQEVGNEQFF

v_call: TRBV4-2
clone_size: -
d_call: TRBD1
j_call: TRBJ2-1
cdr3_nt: TGTGCCAGCAGCCAGGAAATCGGGACAGGGGGCAATGAGCAGTTCTTC
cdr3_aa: CASSQEIGTGGNEQFF

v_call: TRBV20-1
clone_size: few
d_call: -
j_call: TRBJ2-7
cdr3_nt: TGCAGTGCTAGTAAGGGCAGTGGCTCCTACGAGCAGTACTTC
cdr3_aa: CSASKGSGSYEQYF

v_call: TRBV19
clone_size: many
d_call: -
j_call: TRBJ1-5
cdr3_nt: TGTGCCAGTAGTATAGGGCCTCATCAGCCCCAGCATTTT
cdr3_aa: CASSIGPHQPQHF

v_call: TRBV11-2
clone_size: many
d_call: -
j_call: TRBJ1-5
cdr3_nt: TGTGCCAGCAGCTTAGGGGACAAGTGGCGTGAGCCCCAGCATTTT
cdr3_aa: CASSLGDKWREPQHF

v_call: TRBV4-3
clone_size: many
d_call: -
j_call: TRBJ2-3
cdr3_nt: TGCGCCAGCAGCCAAGTTGCAGATACGCAGTATTTT
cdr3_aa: CASSQVADTQYF

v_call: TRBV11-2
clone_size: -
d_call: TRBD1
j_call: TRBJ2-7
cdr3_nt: TGTGCCAGCAGCTTACTCCCGGGACAGGTCTACGAGCAGTACTTC
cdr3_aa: CASSLLPGQVYEQYF

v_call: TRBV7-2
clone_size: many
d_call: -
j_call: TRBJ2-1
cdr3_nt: TGTGCCAGCAGCCTTGACTTCCTCAATGAGCAGTTCTTC
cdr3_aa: CASSLDFLNEQFF

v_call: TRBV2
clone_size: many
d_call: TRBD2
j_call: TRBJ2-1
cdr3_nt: TGTGCCAGCACCGAGCGGGAGACCTACAATGAGCAGTTCTTC
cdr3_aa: CASTERETYNEQFF

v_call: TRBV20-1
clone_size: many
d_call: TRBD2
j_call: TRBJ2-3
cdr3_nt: TGCAGGGTACTAGCGCCTAGCACAGATACGCAGTATTTT
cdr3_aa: CRVLAPSTDTQYF

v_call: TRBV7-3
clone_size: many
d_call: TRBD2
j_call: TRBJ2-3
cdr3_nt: TGTGCCAGCAGCTCGCGACTAGCGGGGGACCGCACAGATACGCAGTATTTT
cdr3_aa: CASSSRLAGDRTDTQYF

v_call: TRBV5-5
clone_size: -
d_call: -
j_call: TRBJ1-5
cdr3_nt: TGTGCCAGCAGCCCTGAGCGCCGAGGTCAGCCCCAGCATTTT
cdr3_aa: CASSPERRGQPQHF

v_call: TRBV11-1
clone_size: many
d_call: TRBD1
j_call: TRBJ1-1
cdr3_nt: TGTGCCAGCAGATGGGACAGGGGGCGCGATCGGAACACTGAAGCTTTCTTT
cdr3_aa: CASRWDRGRDRNTEAFF

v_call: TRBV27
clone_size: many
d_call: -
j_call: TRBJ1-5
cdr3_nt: TGTGCCAGCAGTTTAAACAGTTATCAGCCCCAGCATTTT
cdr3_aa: CASSLNSYQPQHF

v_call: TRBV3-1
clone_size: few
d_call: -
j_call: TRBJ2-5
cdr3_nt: TGTGCCAGCAGCCAAGATCTGGTCGGTGGCGCACAAGAGACCCAGTACTTC
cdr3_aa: CASSQDLVGGAQETQYF

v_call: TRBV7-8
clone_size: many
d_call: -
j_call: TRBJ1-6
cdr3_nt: TGTGCCAGCAGCTTAGCCGGCAGGGGAGGCTCACCCCTCCACTTT
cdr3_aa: CASSLAGRGGSPLHF

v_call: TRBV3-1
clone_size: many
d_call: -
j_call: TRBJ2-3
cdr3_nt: TGTGCCAGCAGCCTACCCGGGACGGGTACGCAGTATTTT
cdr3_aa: CASSLPGTGTQYF

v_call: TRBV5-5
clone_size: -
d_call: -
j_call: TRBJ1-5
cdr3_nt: TGTGCCATGGGCCCTGGGGCTGCGGGTCAGCCCCAGCATTTT
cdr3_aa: CAMGPGAAGQPQHF